The 5 T cell receptor beta chains in this list originate from one sample, sequenced in a study of T cell repertoires in ileal Crohn's disease. Profiling relied on immunoSEQ multiplex PCR, and the TCRdb table lists in-frame clones only, not all of them. The repertoire holds about 3,700 clones, less than 75% seen once, with roughly 23% in the top ten. The time point is: neoterminal ileum biopsy at postoperative endoscopy, about 6 months after surgery. Input material: ileal tissue. Every receptor here comes from an adult with Crohn's disease.

CDR3 region: CASSELWGGTGNTIYF. CDR3 DNA sequence: TGTGCCAGCAGTGAGTTGTGGGGCGGAACGGGAAACACCATATATTTT. The V call is TRBV6-1, the J call TRBJ1-3; the D gene is possibly TRBD1 (5 bases). The CDR3 extends over 16 amino acids. V was clipped by 3 bases and J by 4 bases, with 16 bases between them. The germline V gene encodes CDR1 MNHNS and CDR2 SASEGT.

The gene calls are TRBV21-1 and TRBJ2-5; the table assigns TRBD1, which was not confirmed against the DNA. The better agreement between TRBJ2-7 and the DNA end casts doubt on the J call. TRBV21-1 is a pseudogene segment. The length of the CDR3 is 15 residues. The DNA for the CDR3 is TGTGCCAGCAGCAAAGACTGTGACAGGGTCCACGAGCAGTACTTC. This translates into CASSKDCDRVHEQYF.

The chain carries TRBV4-3 and TRBJ2-5, with 12 bases that match TRBD2. After removal of 0 bases from V and 4 bases from J, the junction contained 3 bases not matched to a gene. Per the germline V gene, CDR1 is LGHNA and CDR2 is YSLEER. CDR3 length: 16 amino acids. Here the CDR3 DNA reads TGCGCCAGCAGCCAAGATCCGGGACTAGCGGGAGAGACCCAGTACTTC. Protein: CASSQDPGLAGETQYF.

The rearrangement links TRBV29-1 to TRBJ2-7; D perhaps matches TRBD1 (6 bases). The V and J ends lost 3 bases and 2 bases respectively, with 11 bases between them. The germline V gene has CDR1 SQVTM and CDR2 ANQGSEA. The CDR3 runs to 13 residues. CDR3: CSVEAGQTYEQYF. The CDR3 DNA sequence: TGCAGCGTTGAGGCCGGACAGACCTACGAGCAGTACTTC.

This clone was seen a handful of times. J is TRBJ1-6 and V is TRBV7-6; tentative D call: TRBD1 (6 bases). The length of the CDR3 is 14 residues. Trimming removed 5 bases from V and 7 bases from J, with 12 bases in between. Germline assignment: CDR1 SGHVS and CDR2 FNYEAQ. In DNA, the CDR3 is TGTGCCAGCAGCATTTCAGGGGCAAATTCACCCCTCCACTTT. It specifies CASSISGANSPLHF. The full variable domain, with the rest looked up from reference TRBV7-6 and TRBJ1-6, is GAGVSQSPRYKVTKRGQDVALRCDPISGHVSLYWYRQALGQGPEFLTYFNYEAQQDKSGLPNDRFSAERPEGSISTLTIQRTEQRDSAMYRCASSISGANSPLHFGNGTRLTVT.